The entry below gives a single TCR beta chain sequence along with its context. Its target is unknown. Spread over ten immunoSEQ deep assay plates, unsorted PBMC DNA underwent sequencing. Using immunoSEQ multiplex PCR, the repertoire was profiled, and TCRdb retains in-frame clones only, with some absent. Seen here are around 500,000 clones, around 79% observed once, and the top ten hold less than 15%. This CDR3 comprises 15 residues. The ends were cut back, 3 bases at V and 4 bases at J, with 15 bases in the middle. Germline CDR1 and CDR2: MDHEN and SYDVKM. The data were obtained in a study of shared clonotypes between healthy human individuals. Study as a whole: Those who served as donors were two women and three men between the ages of 18 and 49. Study conclusions and caveats: Owing to a small donor count, the genetic and exposure-history diversity represented was limited.

The clonotype was recovered from a woman aged 35 to 49 in good health. Some clones in this sample may be carry-over from other donors' samples. The V gene is TRBV28, the J gene TRBJ1-1, with D perhaps matching TRBD1 (6 bases). Material for sequencing was PBMCs. The DNA for the CDR3 is TGTGCCAGCAGTTTCAGGGGATGGGGCAGCACTGAAGCTTTCTTT. It translates to CASSFRGWGSTEAFF. The full variable domain, with the rest looked up from reference TRBV28 and TRBJ1-1, is DVKVTQSSRYLVKRTGEKVFLECVQDMDHENMFWYRQDPGLGLRLIYFSYDVKMKEKGDIPEGYSVSREKKERFSLILESASTNQTSMYLCASSFRGWGSTEAFFGQGTRLTVV.